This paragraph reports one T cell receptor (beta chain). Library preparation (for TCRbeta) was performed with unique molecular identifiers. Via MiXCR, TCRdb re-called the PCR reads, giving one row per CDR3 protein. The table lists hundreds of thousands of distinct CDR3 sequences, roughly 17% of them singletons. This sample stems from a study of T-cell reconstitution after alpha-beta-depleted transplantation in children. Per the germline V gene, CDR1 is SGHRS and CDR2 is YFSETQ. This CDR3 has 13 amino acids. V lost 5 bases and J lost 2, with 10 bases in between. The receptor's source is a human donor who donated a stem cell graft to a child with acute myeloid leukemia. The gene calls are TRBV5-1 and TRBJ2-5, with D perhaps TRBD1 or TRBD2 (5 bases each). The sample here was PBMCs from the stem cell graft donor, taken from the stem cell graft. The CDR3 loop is CASRFREQETQYF. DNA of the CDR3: TGCGCCAGCAGGTTCAGGGAGCAAGAGACCCAGTACTTC.